A selection of T cell receptor beta chains follows, all from one sample in a study of blood T cell repertoires in COVID-19. Only in-frame clones appear in the TCRdb table, and some are missing; sequencing was by immunoSEQ multiplex PCR. This sample yields nearly 35,000 clones, of which around 87% are seen a single time; under 65% belongs to the top ten. Sequenced material: peripheral blood. These receptors all come from a man between 65 and 79 years old with acute or convalescent COVID-19. Each CDR3 is given with its conserved first and last residue. The D gene is left open where the match is weak.

d_call j_call v_call cdr3_aa cdr3_nt
TRBD2 TRBJ2-3 TRBV12-5 CASGRLTSGSGDTQYF TGTGCTAGTGGTCGCCTAACTAGCGGGAGTGGTGATACGCAGTATTTT
NA TRBJ2-4 TRBV5-1 CASSRDGSLDKNIQYF TGCGCCAGCAGCCGTGACGGGTCCTTGGACAAAAACATTCAGTACTTC
NA TRBJ1-6 TRBV2 CASSVDRRNSPLHF TGTGCCAGCAGCGTCGACAGAAGGAATTCACCCCTCCACTTT
NA TRBJ2-5 TRBV6-2/TRBV6-3 CASSSRVWETQYF TGTGCCAGCAGTTCCAGGGTCTGGGAGACCCAGTACTTC
NA TRBJ1-2 TRBV29-1 CSVEAHAGDPYGYTF TGCAGCGTTGAAGCACATGCAGGGGACCCCTATGGCTACACCTTC
NA TRBJ1-1 TRBV28 CASSLSTGDRAFF TGTGCCAGCAGTTTATCTACAGGCGATAGAGCTTTCTTT
TRBD2 TRBJ2-7 TRBV5-1 CASSLVAGGPSEQYF TGCGCCAGCAGCTTGGTAGCGGGCGGCCCATCCGAGCAGTACTTC
NA TRBJ2-7 TRBV27 CASRNYREGIYIPYEQYF TGTGCCAGCAGGAATTACAGGGAGGGCATCTATATCCCCTACGAGCAGTACTTC
NA TRBJ2-7 TRBV4-3 CASSLSFGTGYEQYF TGCGCCAGCAGCCTTTCCTTTGGTACAGGCTACGAGCAGTACTTC
NA TRBJ2-1 TRBV7-2 CASSPMDSVSYNEQFF TGTGCCAGCAGCCCCATGGACAGCGTCTCCTACAATGAGCAGTTCTTC
NA TRBJ1-6 TRBV7-3 CASGTQGIHSPLHF TGTGCCAGCGGTACCCAGGGAATACATTCACCCCTCCACTTT
NA TRBJ1-2 TRBV4-1 CASSQDGGNYGYTF TGCGCCAGCAGCCAAGATGGCGGGAACTATGGCTACACCTTC
TRBD1 TRBJ1-6 TRBV5-4 CASSNGQDSPLHF TGTGCCAGCAGCAACGGACAGGATTCACCCCTCCACTTT
NA TRBJ2-5 TRBV5-1 CASSLGSFSLETQYF TGCGCCAGCAGCTTGGGTTCGTTTAGCCTGGAGACCCAGTACTTC
NA TRBJ1-2 TRBV11-2 CASSFSEGDGYTF TGTGCCAGCAGCTTCTCAGAGGGGGACGGCTACACCTTC
TRBD1 TRBJ1-5 TRBV7-9 CASSSGGTGGGQPQHF TGTGCCAGCAGCTCAGGAGGGACAGGGGGAGGTCAGCCCCAGCATTTT
NA TRBJ2-7 TRBV5-6 CASSSLLTGESYEQYF TGTGCCAGCAGCTCCCTGTTGACGGGAGAGTCTTACGAGCAGTACTTC
NA TRBJ2-1 TRBV9 CASSVAYPGEQFF TGTGCCAGCAGCGTAGCCTATCCGGGTGAGCAGTTCTTC